This TCR beta chain was captured by sequencing in a study of CD8+ T cells in alopecia areata. Study background: The study gave tofacitinib for 6 to 18 months, then 6 months off drug.

The CDR3 is 15 residues long. Germline CDR1 MNHEY, CDR2 SMNVEV (reference sequence). Deletions cut 7 bases from V and 6 bases from J, with 19 bases between. Specified treatment: oral pan-JAK inhibitor, 5-10 mg twice daily. Extracted RNA was reverse transcribed, and the resulting cDNA served as sequencing template. Profiling relied on immunoSEQ multiplex PCR, and the TCRdb table lists in-frame clones only, not all of them. The sample includes around 97,000 clones, approximately 90% of them seen just once. Sequencing was performed on CD8+ T cells sorted from blood, taken between weeks 30 and 35, from a patient treated with tofacitinib. The sequence derives from a human donor with alopecia areata. This rearrangement joins TRBV27 to TRBJ2-1; D is perhaps TRBD2 (6 bases). The CDR3 loop reads CASTAGTSFTNEQFF. The CDR3 bases are TGTGCCAGCACAGCCGGGACTTCATTTACCAATGAGCAGTTCTTC.